Presented here are 15 T cell receptor beta chains from one specimen sequenced in a study of T cell responses to AZD1222 COVID-19 vaccine. Sequencing was performed with immunoSEQ multiplex PCR; in TCRdb, only in-frame clones are kept and a portion is missing. The sample has some 86,000 clones; 80% are singletons. The source was peripheral blood, collected on day 0 of AZD1222 vaccination. The receptors were gathered from an adult in good health.

This chain uses TRBV5-6 with TRBJ1-3, with a possible D match to TRBD1 (5 bases). V was shortened by 1 base and J by 7 bases, with 12 bases between the two germline ends. Germline assignment: CDR1 SGHDT and CDR2 YYEEEE. The CDR3 sequence is 14 residues long. The CDR3 nucleotides read TGTGCCAGCAGCTTGCGGGGCGTAGAGAACACCATATATTTT. This translates into CASSLRGVENTIYF. The entire variable domain, with the rest obtained from reference TRBV5-6 and TRBJ1-3, is as follows: DAGVTQSPTHLIKTRGQQVTLRCSPKSGHDTVSWYQQALGQGPQFIFQYYEEEERQRGNFPDRFSGHQFPNYSSELNVNALLLGDSALYLCASSLRGVENTIYFGEGSWLTVV.

The V call is TRBV19, the J call TRBJ1-1, with 9 nucleotides matching TRBD1. The CDR3 has 19 residues. Germline CDR1 is LNHDA and CDR2 is SQIVND (reference sequence). The ends lost 2 bases at V and 3 bases at J; junction bases unmatched: 16. Here the CDR3 reads CASSITPGQGYGLDTEAFF. The CDR3 coding sequence is TGTGCCAGTAGTATAACACCGGGACAGGGATATGGATTGGACACTGAAGCTTTCTTT.

V gene TRBV6-1 combines with J gene TRBJ1-3; 7 bases match TRBD1. The CDR3 is 15 amino acids. V gave up 3 bases and J gave up 2 bases; unmatched junction bases: 4. The germline V gene has CDR1 MNHNS and CDR2 SASEGT. The CDR3 coding sequence is TGTGCCAGCAGTGATGGGCAGGGGGCTGGAAACACCATATATTTT. Its translation is CASSDGQGAGNTIYF.

V and J are TRBV18 and TRBJ2-2, with a tentative D call TRBD2 (5 bases). This CDR3 has 15 residues. Germline values: CDR1 KGHSH, CDR2 LQKENI. Trimming pared 3 bases from V and 1 base from J, leaving 9 bases between. CDR3 protein: CASSPRRENTGELFF. The CDR3 bases are TGTGCCAGCTCACCCAGACGGGAGAACACCGGGGAGCTGTTTTTT.

The rearrangement links TRBV3-1 (or the pseudogene TRBV3-2) to TRBJ2-1; 8 bases map to TRBD2. V was clipped by 6 bases and J by 7 bases; unmatched bases: 11. This CDR3 comprises 15 residues. Germline V gives CDR1 LGHDT, CDR2 YNNKEL (reference sequence). For the CDR3, the DNA is TGTGCCAGCAGTCTAAGCGGGAGTAGGTATAATGAGCAGTTCTTC. Its protein product is CASSLSGSRYNEQFF.

This chain links TRBV6-5 with TRBJ1-3; D possibly corresponds to TRBD1 (5 bases). Trimming pared 6 bases from V and 4 bases from J, leaving 16 bases between. This CDR3 region has 15 residues. CDR1 is MNHEY and CDR2 is SVGAGI in the germline V gene. For the CDR3, the DNA is TGTGCCAGCAGCCCATCAACCAGGGTCGGAAACACCATATATTTT. This codes for CASSPSTRVGNTIYF.

The rearrangement links TRBV29-1 to TRBJ2-1, with 7 positions matching TRBD1. This CDR3 has 14 residues. Germline V gives CDR1 SQVTM, CDR2 ANQGSEA. The V segment lost 3 bases and the J segment 6 bases; nucleotides outside the gene matches: 8. The CDR3 spells CSVDPRQGTNEQFF. The CDR3 DNA reads TGCAGCGTTGATCCGAGACAGGGCACCAATGAGCAGTTCTTC.

This rearrangement joins TRBV28 to TRBJ2-7; D remains unclear. Trimming stripped 5 bases from V and 3 bases from J, with 14 bases between. The germline V gene encodes CDR1 MDHEN and CDR2 SYDVKM. The CDR3 is made up of 14 amino acids. CDR3 loop: CASSQTRANYEQYF. In DNA form, the CDR3 reads TGTGCCAGCAGTCAAACACGAGCCAACTACGAGCAGTACTTC.

V gene TRBV25-1 combines with J gene TRBJ2-7; possibly TRBD1 for D (6 bases). Germline loops: CDR1 MGHDK, CDR2 SYGVNS. Trimming took off 0 bases at V and 3 bases at J, with 15 bases between the two ends. The CDR3 sequence is 16 residues long. The chain's CDR3 is CASSEYGGRFGYEQYF. Here the CDR3 DNA reads TGTGCCAGCAGTGAATATGGGGGCAGGTTTGGCTACGAGCAGTACTTC.

This clone has a handful of counts. The genes are TRBV6-5 and TRBJ2-2, with TRBD2 matching 8 bases. Germline V gene data show CDR1 as MNHEY and CDR2 as SVGAGI. The CDR3 totals 14 residues. The ends lost 8 bases at V and 5 bases at J; junction bases unmatched: 7. The DNA for the CDR3 is TGTGCCAGCTCTCTTAGCGGGGTTACCGGGGAGCTGTTTTTT. It encodes CASSLSGVTGELFF.

The V call is TRBV5-6, the J call TRBJ2-6, with D possibly matching TRBD1 (5 bases). With 0 bases removed from V and 2 bases from J, the gap between germline ends came to 6 bases. Looked up from germline, CDR1 is SGHDT and CDR2 is YYEEEE. This CDR3 is built from 15 residues. CDR3 residues: CASSLEGAGANVLTF. The DNA of the CDR3 is TGTGCCAGCAGCTTGGAAGGGGCTGGGGCCAACGTCCTGACTTTC.

The chain has TRBV7-9 and TRBJ2-1; D is possibly TRBD2 (5 bases). Germline V gene sequence: CDR1 SEHNR, CDR2 FQNEAQ (reference sequence). V shed 5 bases and J shed 4 bases, with 15 bases lying between them. The CDR3 has 15 residues. CDR3 bases: TGTGCCAGCAGCCCGGAGGAGCGATCGTACAATGAGCAGTTCTTC. It codes for CASSPEERSYNEQFF.

The chain has TRBV11-1 and TRBJ1-6, with 9 bases that match TRBD1. The trim removed 5 bases at V and 10 bases at J, leaving 6 bases unmatched. This CDR3 has 14 amino acids. Germline V gene sequence: CDR1 SGHAT, CDR2 FQDESV (reference sequence). CDR3 amino acids: CASSTLQGASPLHF. For the CDR3, the DNA is TGTGCCAGCAGCACGTTACAGGGGGCATCACCCCTCCACTTT.

This clone appeared once. CDR3 DNA: TGTGCCAGCAGTCCTTTTTCGGGTCTTGGCGAGACCCAGTACTTC. Protein sequence: CASSPFSGLGETQYF. The chain links TRBV3-1 (or the pseudogene TRBV3-2) to TRBJ2-5; D ambiguous. The CDR3 runs 15 residues. Trimming left V 6 bases short and J 5 bases short, with 19 bases between. The germline V gene encodes CDR1 LGHDT and CDR2 YNNKEL (reference sequence).

This chain links TRBV21-1 with TRBJ2-3; no DNA check was done on the table's D call, TRBD1. TRBV21-1 is described as a pseudogene. The CDR3 is 17 residues long. CDR3 sequence: CASTIVSLTGPTDTQYF. CDR3 coding DNA: TGTGCCAGCACCATAGTTAGTTTGACAGGGCCCACAGATACGCAGTATTTT.